The 27 T cell receptor beta chains reported below all come from one sample, sequenced in a study of T cell repertoires in cytomegalovirus infection. Their specific antigens are unknown. TCRdb reprocessed the reads via MiXCR and lists one record per CDR3 protein. The sample carries approximately 70,000 distinct CDR3 sequences, approximately 22% recorded once. The specimen was CD8+ T cells from cultured PBMCs, collected from culture after CMV antigen stimulation. Receptors were obtained from a human donor in good health (CMV status not recorded). Some clones in this sample may be carry-over from other donors' samples.

The chain recombines TRBV12-3 or TRBV12-4 with TRBJ1-5; D call uncertain. Trimming cost V 3 bases and J 1 base, with 7 bases left between them. The CDR3 runs to 14 residues. The CDR3 loop reads CASSLVQSNQPQHF. The DNA of the CDR3 is TGTGCCAGCAGTTTGGTACAGAGCAATCAGCCCCAGCATTTT.

The chain carries TRBV7-9 and TRBJ2-5; D possibly corresponds to TRBD2 (5 bases). The ends were cut back, 1 base at V and 1 base at J, with 7 bases in the middle. CDR1 SEHNR and CDR2 FQNEAQ come from the germline V gene (reference sequence). The CDR3 covers 14 residues. The CDR3 coding sequence is TGTGCCAGCAGCTTAGGAGGGATCCAAGAGACCCAGTACTTC. Its protein is CASSLGGIQETQYF.

This clonotype showed up just a few times. The V call is TRBV4-1, the J call TRBJ1-2; no firm D call. The germline gives CDR1 MGHRA, CDR2 YSYEKL. The V and J ends lost 4 bases and 1 base respectively, with 10 bases between them. This CDR3 region has 14 residues. The CDR3 region has the DNA TGCGCCAGCAGCCCCGGCGGGATTAACTATGGCTACACCTTC. This encodes CASSPGGINYGYTF.

V and J are TRBV12-3 or TRBV12-4 and TRBJ1-2; TRBD1 matches 9 bases. V trimming: 3 bases; J trimming: 7 bases; junction bases outside the gene matches: 18. The CDR3 contains 18 residues. The CDR3 region has the DNA TGTGCCAGCAGTTTCGTCGTTGGATTGGGACAGGGCGAGGGTGGCTACACCTTC. This codes for CASSFVVGLGQGEGGYTF.

The gene calls are TRBV11-1 and TRBJ2-2; D ambiguous. The germline V gene has CDR1 SGHAT and CDR2 FQDESV (reference sequence). The CDR3 has 13 amino acids. Trimming removed 5 bases from V and 2 bases from J, with 6 bases in between. CDR3 protein: CASSLINTGELFF. The CDR3 region has the DNA TGTGCCAGCAGCCTTATAAACACCGGGGAGCTGTTTTTT.

This rearrangement joins TRBV11-2 to TRBJ2-7; D is possibly TRBD1 (5 bases). The CDR3 runs 14 residues. V was shortened by 4 bases and J by 6 bases, with 16 bases between the two germline ends. Germline V CDR1 and CDR2: SGHAT, FQNNGV. The CDR3 here is CASSYLGPKGEQYF. CDR3 DNA: TGTGCCAGCAGCTACTTGGGGCCTAAAGGCGAGCAGTACTTC.

The chain employs TRBV11-2 and TRBJ2-3, with no clear D. The V end lost 5 bases, the J end lost 4 bases, and 13 bases lay between the germline ends. This CDR3 has 14 residues. CDR1 SGHAT and CDR2 FQNNGV come from the germline V gene. The CDR3 loop is CASSPSHVADTQYF. The CDR3, as DNA: TGTGCCAGCAGCCCGTCACACGTGGCAGATACGCAGTATTTT.

The chain joins TRBV5-1 to TRBJ2-3, with D possibly being TRBD1 (6 bases). The germline V gene has CDR1 SGHRS and CDR2 YFSETQ. Trimming stripped 2 bases from V and 0 bases from J, with 13 bases between. This CDR3 contains 16 residues. The CDR3 nucleotides are TGCGCCAGCAGCTTCGGGGCAGGGGCCAGCACAGATACGCAGTATTTT. Translated, it gives CASSFGAGASTDTQYF.

This clonotype was observed many times. This sequence joins TRBV7-9 and TRBJ1-1; D is perhaps TRBD1 (5 bases). Trimming pared 4 bases from V and 11 bases from J, leaving 20 bases between. The CDR3 totals 14 residues. CDR1 SEHNR and CDR2 FQNEAQ come from the germline V gene (reference sequence). CDR3 loop: CASSSGPGRRWAFF. CDR3 nucleotides: TGTGCCAGCAGCTCGGGCCCGGGGCGCCGCTGGGCTTTCTTT.

This clonotype has at least ten counts. V usage is TRBV7-2 and J usage is TRBJ1-5; D not certain. The CDR3 is 13 residues long. Trimming cost V 5 bases and J 3 bases, with 8 bases left between them. CDR1 and CDR2 (germline): SGHTA, FQGNSA. DNA for the CDR3: TGTGCCAGCAGCCATTCGAACAATCAGCCCCAGCATTTT. Protein sequence: CASSHSNNQPQHF.

There are a few counts of this clonotype. This chain connects TRBV6-5 to TRBJ2-3; unclear D gene. CDR1 and CDR2 from the germline V gene are MNHEY and SVGAGI. The V gene lost 5 bases and the J gene lost 6 bases, with 9 bases spanning the gap. This CDR3 spans 12 amino acids. CDR3 region: CASSMNRDTQYF. CDR3 nucleotide sequence: TGTGCCAGCAGTATGAACCGCGATACGCAGTATTTT.

This clonotype has just a few counts. The DNA for the CDR3 is TGCAGCGTTGACAATGAGCAGTTCTTC. The encoded protein is CSVDNEQFF. This rearrangement joins TRBV29-1 to TRBJ2-1, with D uncertain. The CDR3 spans 9 residues. The V and J ends lost 3 bases and 6 bases respectively, with 0 bases between them. In germline, CDR1 is SQVTM, CDR2 ANQGSEA.

In its sample, this clonotype was seen a few times. The J gene is TRBJ2-1, the V gene TRBV27; 7 bases map to TRBD1. Germline V gene data show CDR1 as MNHEY and CDR2 as SMNVEV (reference sequence). After removal of 2 bases from V and 6 bases from J, the junction contained 4 bases not matched to a gene. The CDR3 length is 14 residues. The DNA of the CDR3 is TGTGCCAGCAGTTTAACGAGACAGGGCAATGAGCAGTTCTTC. Protein sequence: CASSLTRQGNEQFF.

This chain uses TRBV7-3 with TRBJ2-1; 12 bases are a match to TRBD2. The CDR3 totals 17 residues. The germline gives CDR1 SGHTA, CDR2 FQGTGA. After removal of 5 bases from V and 0 bases from J, the junction contained 5 bases not matched to a gene. The CDR3 loop is CASSAPTSGGSYNEQFF. The CDR3 DNA is TGTGCCAGCAGCGCCCCGACTAGCGGGGGCTCCTACAATGAGCAGTTCTTC.

This chain joins TRBV28 and TRBJ1-5; D gene ambiguous. V was trimmed by 6 bases and J by 3 bases, leaving 18 bases between them. The V gene's germline CDR1 is MDHEN and CDR2 SYDVKM. The CDR3 has 16 residues. For the CDR3, the DNA is TGTGCCAGCAGCCCCATCCTGGCAGCTGACAATCAGCCCCAGCATTTT. Translation: CASSPILAADNQPQHF.

CDR3 sequence reads: CATWDRVYPNSPLHF. The CDR3 bases are TGTGCCACCTGGGACAGGGTATACCCGAATTCACCCCTCCACTTT. The gene calls are TRBV19 and TRBJ1-6; 9 bases are a match to TRBD1. V shed 10 bases, J shed 7 bases, and the junction held 11 bases outside the gene matches. Germline V CDR1 and CDR2: LNHDA, SQIVND (reference sequence). CDR3 length: 15 amino acids.

The sample holds a few counts of this clonotype. The chain is built from TRBV7-9 and TRBJ1-2; D unresolved. V was cut by 6 bases and J by 5 bases, with 10 bases left in between. Germline V CDR1 and CDR2: SEHNR, FQNEAQ (reference sequence). The CDR3 is 12 residues long. The CDR3 region has the DNA TGTGCCAGCAGACTTACAACGTATGGCTACACCTTC. This translates into CASRLTTYGYTF.

This rearrangement joins TRBV4-1 to TRBJ2-3; D unclear. Deletions cut 0 bases from V and 1 base from J, with 8 bases between. Germline-derived CDR1 and CDR2 are MGHRA and YSYEKL. This CDR3 has 15 residues. This CDR3 is CASSQDASGTDTQYF. The CDR3 DNA is TGCGCCAGCAGCCAAGATGCGAGTGGCACAGATACGCAGTATTTT.

With respect to this clonotype: Germline is not matched at one junction end, which may reflect a read error. The chain employs TRBV7-9 and TRBJ1-2, with no clear D. Germline lookup yields CDR1 SEHNR and CDR2 FQNEAQ (reference sequence). This CDR3 comprises 15 residues. For the CDR3, the DNA is TGTGCCAGCAGCTCCCCGGGCCGAGCCAACTATGGCTACAGCTTC. Its protein is CASSSPGRANYGYSF.

V and J are TRBV12-3 or TRBV12-4 and TRBJ1-2, with D unclear. V lost 1 base, J lost 6 bases, and 9 bases lay in between. The CDR3 is made up of 13 amino acids. This chain's CDR3 is CASSLGGLDGYTF. The CDR3 region has the DNA TGTGCCAGCAGTTTAGGAGGGCTGGATGGCTACACCTTC.

This clonotype was detected a few times. This rearrangement joins TRBV27 to TRBJ1-1; D call uncertain. The CDR3 sequence is 13 residues long. V lost 0 bases and J 6 bases, leaving 8 bases between the germline ends. Germline values: CDR1 MNHEY, CDR2 SMNVEV (reference sequence). The CDR3 region has the DNA TGTGCCAGCAGTTTATCCAAAGGGTCTGAAGCTTTCTTT. Translating it yields CASSLSKGSEAFF.

This clonotype has ten or more counts. The genes are TRBV4-1 and TRBJ2-5, with 9 bases fitting TRBD1. The CDR3 runs 15 residues. Germline CDR1 MGHRA, CDR2 YSYEKL. The V segment lost 5 bases and the J segment 0 bases; nucleotides outside the gene matches: 4. The CDR3 nucleotides read TGCGCCAGCAGCGGGACAGGGATGGACCAAGAGACCCAGTACTTC. This sequence encodes CASSGTGMDQETQYF.

The table lists this clonotype with a few counts. This chain connects TRBV7-8 to TRBJ2-1; D unresolved. The CDR3 totals 15 residues. V was cut by 5 bases and J by 2 bases, with 13 bases left in between. The germline V gene has CDR1 SGHVS and CDR2 FQNEAQ. The DNA of the CDR3 is TGTGCCAGCAGCCCCCCGGTAGTGACCTACAATGAGCAGTTCTTC. Amino acid sequence: CASSPPVVTYNEQFF.

The chain recombines TRBV7-2 with TRBJ2-7, with 7 bases matching TRBD2. CDR3 length: 16 residues. The germline CDR1 and CDR2 sequences are SGHTA and FQGNSA. V lost 5 bases to trimming and J lost 5 bases; unmatched junction nucleotides: 15. Here the CDR3 reads CASSLRPSGKVHEQYF. CDR3 nucleotides: TGTGCCAGCAGCCTCCGGCCTAGCGGTAAGGTCCACGAGCAGTACTTC.

The gene calls are TRBV11-2 and TRBJ1-3; no firm D call. From germline, CDR1 is SGHAT and CDR2 FQNNGV. V lost 4 bases and J 5 bases, leaving 12 bases between the germline ends. The CDR3 consists of 14 residues. The CDR3, as DNA: TGTGCCAGCAGCTACGACACTTTACGAAACACCATATATTTT. This translates into CASSYDTLRNTIYF.

This clonotype was counted between two and nine times. The V and J genes are TRBV7-8 and TRBJ2-2; 8 positions match TRBD1. The CDR3 spans 15 residues. Germline lookup yields CDR1 SGHVS and CDR2 FQNEAQ. Trimming took 5 bases from V and 4 from J; bases not matched to a gene: 6. DNA for the CDR3: TGTGCCAGCAGCCCGGACAGGGCGAGCACCGGGGAGCTGTTTTTT. This codes for CASSPDRASTGELFF.

The rearrangement links TRBV4-1 to TRBJ1-3; D gene uncertain. Germline assignment: CDR1 MGHRA and CDR2 YSYEKL. V was trimmed by 0 bases and J by 4 bases, leaving 4 bases between them. The CDR3 is 13 residues long. The CDR3 loop is CASSQDQGNTIYF. Here the CDR3 DNA reads TGCGCCAGCAGCCAAGATCAGGGAAACACCATATATTTT.